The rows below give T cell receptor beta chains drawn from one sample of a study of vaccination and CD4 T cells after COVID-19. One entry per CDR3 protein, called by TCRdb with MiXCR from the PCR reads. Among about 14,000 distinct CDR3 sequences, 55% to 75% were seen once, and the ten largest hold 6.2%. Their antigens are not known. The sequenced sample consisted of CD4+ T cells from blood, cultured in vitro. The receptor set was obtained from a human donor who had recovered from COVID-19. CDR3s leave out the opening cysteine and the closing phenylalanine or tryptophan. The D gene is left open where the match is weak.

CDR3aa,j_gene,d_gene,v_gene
ASSVAGAGDTQY,TRBJ2-3,TRBD2,TRBV2
ASSLREGSGNTIY,TRBJ1-3,-,TRBV7-8
ASSFSLSGSGSPRTDTQY,TRBJ2-3,TRBD2,TRBV7-2
AWSVLETQY,TRBJ2-5,-,TRBV30
ASSPSGSYSGNTIY,TRBJ1-3,-,TRBV4-1
ASSPQGFQETQY,TRBJ2-5,-,TRBV7-2
ASSPQGAEGYT,TRBJ1-2,TRBD1,TRBV7-3
ASSRGTGDRTYEQY,TRBJ2-7,-,TRBV7-2
ARSFGNPGRHFSGANVLT,TRBJ2-6,-,TRBV27
ASSRGLSTDTQY,TRBJ2-3,-,TRBV6-4
ASSVLRGDNEKLF,TRBJ1-4,-,TRBV2
ASSRGLNEQF,TRBJ2-1,-,TRBV19
ASSDGSRETQY,TRBJ2-5,-,TRBV6-1
ASRRRSDGNTIY,TRBJ1-3,-,TRBV7-8
ASSLEPYQPQH,TRBJ1-5,-,TRBV12-3/TRBV12-4
ASSQDYTNTEAF,TRBJ1-1,-,TRBV4-2
ASSAENVVGYT,TRBJ1-2,-,TRBV10-2
AWSPQGVAF,TRBJ1-1,TRBD1,TRBV30